The entry below describes one T cell receptor beta chain. The time point denotes: neoterminal ileum biopsy at postoperative endoscopy, about 6 months after surgery. Clones were sequenced by immunoSEQ multiplex PCR, and TCRdb holds only the in-frame ones, with some missing. The sample consists of over 10,000 clones, around 80% of them appearing once. These data come from a study of T cell repertoires in ileal Crohn's disease. This CDR3 has 16 residues. The V and J ends lost 1 base and 5 bases, in that order; junction bases with no gene match: 4. Germline V lookup: CDR1 LNHNV, CDR2 YYDKDF (reference sequence).

Sequencing was performed on ileal tissue. The rearrangement uses TRBV15 and TRBJ2-2, with TRBD1 matching 10 bases. The sequence derives from an adult with Crohn's disease. The CDR3 spells CATSRAPGQGTGELFF. In DNA, the CDR3 is TGTGCCACCAGCAGAGCGCCGGGACAGGGGACCGGGGAGCTGTTTTTT.